This T cell receptor (beta chain) appears in the sequencing data of a study of cytomegalovirus exposure and HLA in healthy donors. The germline V gene has CDR1 SQVTM and CDR2 ANQGSEA. V lost 4 bases to trimming and J lost 9 bases, with 16 bases between them. The CDR3 runs 13 residues. Primers included in the PCR were 60 Vbeta and 13 Jbeta primers. The method was immunoSEQ multiplex PCR; TCRdb's version includes in-frame clones alone and lacks a portion of them. The sample holds about 130,000 clones. Sequencing was performed on PBMCs. The V call is TRBV29-1, the J call TRBJ2-1, with TRBD2 as a possible D gene (6 bases). The clonotype comes from a woman between 40 and 50 years old in good health and CMV-seropositive. The CDR3 nucleotides are TGCAGCGTTGGGGGACTGGTTCTAGGTGAGCAGTTCTTC. Its protein is CSVGGLVLGEQFF.